Presented here are 28 T cell receptor beta chains from one specimen sequenced in a study of T cell therapy after organ transplantation. The antigens of these receptors remain unknown. Sequenced by immunoSEQ multiplex PCR; TCRdb stores in-frame clones only, minus some. The data contain approximately 160 clones, 70% to 80% of them singletons. The specimen comprised CD8+ T cells from blood, sampled before autologous CMV-specific T cell therapy. These receptors all stem from a human patient who had received a solid organ transplant and had CMV disease.

This clone showed up just a few times. The chain has TRBV19 and TRBJ1-1, with D maybe TRBD1 (5 bases). Trimming cost V 6 bases and J 5 bases, with 10 bases left between them. CDR1 and CDR2 from the germline V gene are LNHDA and SQIVND (reference sequence). This CDR3 is built from 12 residues. CDR3 sequence reads: CASRSGGTEAFF. The CDR3 DNA follows: TGTGCCAGTAGATCGGGGGGAACTGAAGCTTTCTTT.

CDR3 DNA sequence: TGTGCCAGCAGGGTTCCGGGACAGGGAGGGGAGACCCAGTACTTC. This encodes CASRVPGQGGETQYF. V and J are TRBV2 and TRBJ2-5; 9 bases agree with TRBD1. The ends lost 6 bases at V and 5 bases at J; junction bases unmatched: 10. Germline V gene sequence: CDR1 SNHLY, CDR2 FYNNEI. This CDR3 is 15 amino acids long.

The chain links TRBV6-6 to TRBJ2-7; 7 bases align to TRBD1. Germline values: CDR1 MNHNY, CDR2 SVGAGI (reference sequence). The J segment lost 5 bases and the V segment lost 5 bases, leaving 9 bases of the junction unmatched. This CDR3 region has 14 residues. The CDR3 loop is CASSATPQGNEQYF. CDR3 sequence (DNA): TGTGCCAGCAGTGCCACCCCACAGGGGAACGAGCAGTACTTC.

The chain uses TRBV28 and TRBJ2-5; perhaps TRBD2 as D (5 bases). The J call may be incorrect, as the DNA end agrees better with TRBJ2-7. The CDR3 spans 15 residues. Germline V CDR1 and CDR2: MDHEN, SYDVKM. The CDR3 reads CASSLSGGWGYEQYF. CDR3 coding DNA: TGTGCCAGCAGTTTAAGCGGAGGCTGGGGCTACGAGCAGTACTTC.

The rearrangement uses TRBV7-4 and TRBJ2-7; D is possibly TRBD1 (6 bases). V dropped 5 bases and J dropped 5 bases, with 16 bases sitting between them. The CDR3 spans 14 residues. Per germline, CDR1 SGHVT and CDR2 SQSDAQ. CDR3 sequence reads: CASSRNSGGNEQYF. The DNA for the CDR3 is TGTGCCAGCAGCCGGAACTCTGGGGGCAACGAGCAGTACTTC.

This chain links TRBV28 with TRBJ2-7; TRBD2 is a possible D gene (5 bases). The CDR3 contains 15 residues. Trimming removed 2 bases at V and 3 bases at J, with 14 bases between. Germline CDR1 MDHEN, CDR2 SYDVKM. The CDR3 coding sequence is TGTGCCAGCAGTTTAAGCGGAGGCTGGGGCTACGAGCAGTACTTC. It translates to CASSLSGGWGYEQYF. Full variable domain (missing parts from reference TRBV28 and TRBJ2-7): DVKVTQSSRYLVKRTGEKVFLECVQDMDHENMFWYRQDPGLGLRLIYFSYDVKMKEKGDIPEGYSVSREKKERFSLILESASTNQTSMYLCASSLSGGWGYEQYFGPGTRLTVT.

CDR3 nucleotide sequence: TGTGCCAGCGGGGACTCTGGGGCCAACGTCCTGACTTTC. It codes for CASGDSGANVLTF. The V and J genes are TRBV5-4 and TRBJ2-6; D gene unclear. The CDR3 covers 13 residues. Germline values: CDR1 SGHNT, CDR2 YYREEE (reference sequence). V lost 7 bases and J 0 bases, leaving 5 bases between the germline ends.

The chain carries TRBV5-4 and TRBJ1-2, with 9 positions matching TRBD1. In germline, CDR1 is SGHNT, CDR2 YYREEE (reference sequence). CDR3 length: 14 residues. The junction had 3 bases not matched to a gene; V was cut back by 3 bases and J by 3 bases. The CDR3 DNA follows: TGTGCCAGCAGCTGGGACAGGGCGGACTATGGCTACACCTTC. It translates to CASSWDRADYGYTF.

Here the CDR3 reads CASSTGQSSGNTIYF. For the CDR3, the DNA is TGTGCCAGCAGCACGGGGCAAAGCTCTGGAAACACCATATATTTT. This chain links TRBV2 with TRBJ1-3; possibly TRBD1 for D (5 bases). The CDR3 consists of 15 residues. V lost 6 bases and J 0 bases, leaving 12 bases between the germline ends. Looked up from germline, CDR1 is SNHLY and CDR2 is FYNNEI.

The genes are TRBV7-9 and TRBJ2-7; 9 positions match TRBD1. This CDR3 spans 13 amino acids. The germline CDR1 and CDR2 sequences are SEHNR and FQNEAQ (reference sequence). The trim removed 5 bases at V and 4 bases at J, leaving 3 bases unmatched. This CDR3 is CASSPGQGYEQYF. The CDR3, as DNA: TGTGCCAGCAGCCCGGGACAGGGTTACGAGCAGTACTTC.

V is TRBV28 and J is TRBJ1-3; D remains ambiguous. The CDR3 has 14 residues. Trimming stripped 3 bases from V and 2 bases from J, with 8 bases between. Germline assignment: CDR1 MDHEN and CDR2 SYDVKM. DNA for the CDR3: TGTGCCAGCAGTTTGGCGGGCCCTGGAAACACCATATATTTT. This translates into CASSLAGPGNTIYF.

The gene calls are TRBV29-1 and TRBJ2-6, with 10 bases fitting TRBD2. J gave up 0 bases and V 5 bases, and 4 bases lay outside the gene matches. Germline V CDR1 and CDR2: SQVTM, ANQGSEA. The CDR3 runs to 16 residues. This CDR3 is CSVTGTSDSGANVLTF. CDR3 DNA sequence: TGCAGCGTTACCGGGACTAGCGACTCTGGGGCCAACGTCCTGACTTTC.

The chain carries TRBV6-5 and TRBJ2-1; 11 positions agree with TRBD1. The V segment lost 9 bases and the J segment 10 bases; nucleotides outside the gene matches: 5. Germline V gene data show CDR1 as MNHEY and CDR2 as SVGAGI. This CDR3 is built from 12 residues. CDR3 sequence (DNA): TGTGCCAGTGGACAGGGGGCAGGGGAGCAGTTCTTC. Protein: CASGQGAGEQFF.

The chain has TRBV6-6 and TRBJ1-6; no firm D call. There are 11 residues in the CDR3. CDR1 and CDR2 from the germline V gene are MNHNY and SVGAGI (reference sequence). The V gene lost 8 bases and the J gene lost 7 bases, with 6 bases spanning the gap. The CDR3 sequence is CASGENSPLHF. The CDR3 DNA is TGTGCCAGCGGGGAAAATTCACCCCTCCACTTT.

This chain joins TRBV4-2 and TRBJ2-3; 9 nucleotides align to TRBD1. This CDR3 has 17 residues. The trim removed 0 bases at V and 5 bases at J, leaving 9 bases unmatched. Per germline, CDR1 LGHNA and CDR2 YNFKEQ. CDR3 residues: CASSQDSSGQGIDTQYF. DNA for the CDR3: TGTGCCAGCAGCCAAGATAGCTCGGGACAGGGAATAGATACGCAGTATTTT.

J is TRBJ1-3 and V is TRBV6-1, with D hard to call. This CDR3 region has 14 residues. Between the trimmed V and J ends, which lost 3 bases and 0 bases, there was a span of 6 bases. CDR1 is MNHNS and CDR2 is SASEGT in the germline V gene. CDR3 sequence: CASSDGISGNTIYF. CDR3 nucleotides: TGTGCCAGCAGTGATGGCATCTCTGGAAACACCATATATTTT.

The chain joins TRBV21-1 to TRBJ1-1. TRBV21-1 represents a pseudogene. CDR3 length equals 16 residues. The CDR3 DNA follows: TGTGCCAGCAGTCACGGCTTAGCTACACTTCGCACTGAAGCTTTCTTT. Its protein is CASSHGLATLRTEAFF.

Here the CDR3 reads CASSDGYGYTF. As DNA, the CDR3 is TGTGCCAGCAGTGATGGCTATGGCTACACCTTC. This rearrangement joins TRBV2 to TRBJ1-2; D is unclear. V was shortened by 3 bases and J by 4 bases, with 3 bases between the two germline ends. The CDR3 has 11 residues. Germline CDR1 reads SNHLY; CDR2 reads FYNNEI.

The V call is TRBV4-1, the J call TRBJ2-7, with 9 nucleotides matching TRBD2. The CDR3 runs to 15 residues. J lost 4 bases, V lost 0 bases, and 4 bases had no gene match. Germline V gives CDR1 MGHRA, CDR2 YSYEKL. CDR3 amino acids: CASSQDSGSFYEQYF. The CDR3 DNA is TGCGCCAGCAGCCAAGATAGCGGGAGTTTTTACGAGCAGTACTTC.

The genes are TRBV29-1 and TRBJ2-6, with D hard to call. V lost 5 bases and J lost 0, with 17 bases in between. The CDR3 runs 17 residues. Germline V CDR1 and CDR2: SQVTM, ANQGSEA. The CDR3 sequence: CSVRLDGPSSGANVLTF. The DNA of the CDR3 is TGCAGCGTTAGACTGGATGGTCCCTCCTCTGGGGCCAACGTCCTGACTTTC.

The chain carries TRBV4-1 and TRBJ1-5, with 7 bases identical to TRBD1. This CDR3 has 16 residues. Germline-derived CDR1 and CDR2 are MGHRA and YSYEKL. J gave up 3 bases and V 1 base, and 6 bases lay outside the gene matches. The DNA for the CDR3 is TGCGCCAGCAGCCAAGGGCTGGGACAGAACAATCAGCCCCAGCATTTT. This translates into CASSQGLGQNNQPQHF.

The chain couples TRBV6-5 to TRBJ1-2; perhaps TRBD1 as D (6 bases). V lost 7 bases to trimming and J lost 3 bases, with 12 bases between them. Germline V CDR1 and CDR2: MNHEY, SVGAGI. This CDR3 is 13 amino acids long. CDR3 sequence: CASTSTGHYGYTF. Written as DNA, the CDR3 is TGTGCCAGCACCTCGACAGGCCACTATGGCTACACCTTC.

This clone was found a few times. The chain couples TRBV5-6 to TRBJ2-1; D gene ambiguous. Deletions cut 5 bases from V and 4 bases from J, with 13 bases between. Germline-derived CDR1 and CDR2 are SGHDT and YYEEEE. This CDR3 contains 14 residues. The CDR3 region is CASSLTAGYNEQFF. In DNA, the CDR3 is TGTGCCAGCAGTCTAACGGCAGGTTACAATGAGCAGTTCTTC.

Of note for this clone: An end of the junction does not agree with germline; a read error may underlie this. The V call is TRBV5-7, the J call TRBJ2-6; no definite D call. TRBV5-7 counts as an open reading frame of uncertain function. This CDR3 is built from 17 residues. CDR3: CASRINLAYKSGQRPDF. CDR3 nucleotides: TGTGCCAGCCGGATCAATCTTGCGTACAAGTCGGGCCAACGTCCTGACTTC.

The V and J genes are TRBV4-1 and TRBJ2-7; possibly TRBD1 or TRBD2 for D (5 bases each). The CDR3 contains 15 residues. From germline, CDR1 is MGHRA and CDR2 YSYEKL. The V and J ends lost 1 base and 4 bases respectively, with 14 bases between them. The CDR3 here is CASSQAGTATYEQYF. DNA for the CDR3: TGCGCCAGCAGCCAAGCCGGGACGGCCACGTACGAGCAGTACTTC.

The chain combines TRBV7-3 with TRBJ2-4; D possibly uses TRBD1 or TRBD2 (5 bases each). V was trimmed by 4 bases and J by 8 bases, leaving 12 bases between them. The CDR3 is 13 residues long. CDR1 is SGHTA and CDR2 is FQGTGA in the germline V gene. CDR3 in DNA: TGTGCCAGCAGCTCAGATTTGGGGGACATTCAGTACTTC. Translated, it gives CASSSDLGDIQYF. Drawing the rest from reference TRBV7-3 and TRBJ2-4, the complete variable domain is GAGVSQTPSNKVTEKGKYVELRCDPISGHTALYWYRQSLGQGPEFLIYFQGTGAADDSGLPNDRFFAVRPEGSVSTLKIQRTERGDSAVYLCASSSDLGDIQYFGAGTRLSVL.

CDR3 region: CATRGLLNTEAFF. CDR3 nucleotides: TGTGCCACCCGGGGACTTTTGAACACTGAAGCTTTCTTT. V gene TRBV19 combines with J gene TRBJ1-1; a weak D match, TRBD1 (5 bases). The germline V gene has CDR1 LNHDA and CDR2 SQIVND (reference sequence). Between the trimmed V and J ends, which lost 10 bases and 0 bases, there was a span of 12 bases. This CDR3 is 13 amino acids long.

The J gene is TRBJ1-4, the V gene TRBV27; TRBD1 matches 9 bases. Germline V gene lookup returns CDR1 MNHEY and CDR2 SMNVEV (reference sequence). This CDR3 has 14 amino acids. Trimming at V came to 6 bases and at J to 6 bases, leaving 5 bases not matched to a gene. Written as DNA, the CDR3 is TGTGCCAGCAGAATGACAGGGGGGTATGAAAAACTGTTTTTT. It specifies CASRMTGGYEKLFF.